These 20 T cell receptor beta chains were sequenced from one sample in a study of CD8 T cells in Susac syndrome. Random-hexamer reverse transcription was applied to roughly 0.5 to 1 ug RNA. One entry per CDR3 protein, called by TCRdb with MiXCR from the immunoSEQ multiplex PCR reads. The repertoire consists of roughly 200,000 distinct CDR3 sequences, with 85% to 95% occurring once and the leading ten covering about 0.1%. The sequenced material came from CD4+ T cells from PBMCs. The receptors originated from a human donor in good health.

The genes are TRBV12-3 or TRBV12-4 and TRBJ2-5; no definite D call. V lost 5 bases to trimming and J lost 4 bases, with 5 bases between them. This CDR3 is built from 11 residues. In nucleotides, the CDR3 is TGTGCCAGCAGTCCCTCAGAGACCCAGTACTTC. Translating it yields CASSPSETQYF.

The genes are TRBV11-1 and TRBJ1-2; TRBD1 might be the D (5 bases). The germline V gene has CDR1 SGHAT and CDR2 FQDESV (reference sequence). Trimming took 5 bases from V and 3 from J, leaving 16 bases between them. There are 15 residues in the CDR3. The CDR3 region is CASSASQGSDYGYTF. The CDR3 region has the DNA TGTGCCAGCAGCGCCTCCCAGGGAAGCGACTATGGCTACACCTTC.

This chain links TRBV3-1 with TRBJ1-1; no firm D call. The CDR3 totals 13 residues. The germline CDR1 and CDR2 sequences are LGHDT and YNNKEL (reference sequence). Trimming removed 6 bases at V and 4 bases at J, with 12 bases between. For the CDR3, the DNA is TGTGCCAGCAGTGGCGTAAGAGGCACTGAAGCTTTCTTT. It translates to CASSGVRGTEAFF.

In its sample, this clonotype was seen once. CDR3 nucleotides: TGTGCCAGCAGCGCACGCAATCTATGGGGTTCACCCCTCCACTTT. Its protein product is CASSARNLWGSPLHF. J is TRBJ1-6 and V is TRBV7-2; D uncertain. The CDR3 loop spans 15 amino acids. V gave up 5 bases and J gave up 9 bases, with 17 bases separating them. Germline lookup yields CDR1 SGHTA and CDR2 FQGNSA.

The table lists this clonotype with a count of one. The V and J genes are TRBV29-1 and TRBJ2-3; no clear D gene. CDR1 and CDR2 from the germline V gene are SQVTM and ANQGSEA. V lost 8 bases to trimming and J lost 6 bases, with 18 bases between them. The CDR3 runs 13 residues. CDR3 region: CSTRRLAPDTQYF. For the CDR3, the DNA is TGCAGCACGCGAAGACTGGCCCCGGATACGCAGTATTTT.

The chain carries TRBV12-3 or TRBV12-4 and TRBJ2-2; D unresolved. With 1 base removed from V and 5 bases from J, the gap between germline ends came to 5 bases. The CDR3 length is 13 residues. CDR3 sequence reads: CASSLGETGELFF. The CDR3 region has the DNA TGTGCCAGCAGTTTAGGAGAGACCGGGGAGCTGTTTTTT.

This chain connects TRBV5-1 to TRBJ1-2; D gene unclear. V shed 4 bases and J shed 5 bases, with 15 bases lying between them. CDR1 SGHRS and CDR2 YFSETQ come from the germline V gene. The CDR3 is 14 amino acids. In DNA, the CDR3 is TGCGCCAGCAGCCCCGAGGCGGATGATTATGGCTACACCTTC. Its protein product is CASSPEADDYGYTF.

The genes are TRBV4-3 and TRBJ1-2; the match to TRBD1 covers 8 bases. The CDR3 runs 15 residues. The junction had 4 bases not matched to a gene; V was cut back by 0 bases and J by 4 bases. The germline V gene encodes CDR1 LGHNA and CDR2 YSLEER. The CDR3 loop is CASSQDRDRGYGYTF. The CDR3 coding sequence is TGCGCCAGCAGCCAAGATCGCGACAGGGGCTATGGCTACACCTTC.

The V gene is TRBV27, the J gene TRBJ2-3; D not certain. V was shortened by 5 bases and J by 2 bases, with 5 bases between the two germline ends. Germline loops: CDR1 MNHEY, CDR2 SMNVEV (reference sequence). The CDR3 extends over 12 amino acids. CDR3 region: CASSTATDTQYF. The CDR3, as DNA: TGTGCCAGCAGTACGGCCACAGATACGCAGTATTTT.

The J gene is TRBJ2-7, the V gene TRBV5-4; no clear D. The germline V gene has CDR1 SGHNT and CDR2 YYREEE (reference sequence). Trimming took off 1 base at V and 5 bases at J, with 13 bases between the two ends. CDR3 length: 14 amino acids. CDR3 sequence (DNA): TGTGCCAGCAGCTTGCCGATGCAGCTAGACGAGCAGTACTTC. Amino acids: CASSLPMQLDEQYF.

This clonotype has only a few counts. V is TRBV3-1 and J is TRBJ1-1, with 7 bases aligning to TRBD1. The length of the CDR3 is 14 residues. V shed 8 bases, J shed 3 bases, and the junction held 9 bases outside the gene matches. Germline-derived CDR1 and CDR2 are LGHDT and YNNKEL (reference sequence). The CDR3 region is CASSNRGEDTEAFF. For the CDR3, the DNA is TGTGCCAGCTCCAACAGGGGAGAAGACACTGAAGCTTTCTTT. Variable domain in full (rest from reference TRBV3-1 and TRBJ1-1): DTAVSQTPKYLVTQMGNDKSIKCEQNLGHDTMYWYKQDSKKFLKIMFSYNNKELIINETVPNRFSPKSPDKAHLNLHINSLELGDSAVYFCASSNRGEDTEAFFGQGTRLTVV.

The V and J genes are TRBV9 and TRBJ2-2; D gene ambiguous. CDR1 and CDR2 (germline): SGDLS, YYNGEE. This CDR3 contains 14 residues. V lost 4 bases to trimming and J lost 4 bases, with 11 bases between them. The CDR3 region has the DNA TGTGCCAGCAGCTCCCGTCTCGGCACCGGGGAGCTGTTTTTT. This codes for CASSSRLGTGELFF.

This clonotype was counted a single time. The chain is built from TRBV18 and TRBJ1-5, with no clear D. Germline V gene sequence: CDR1 KGHSH, CDR2 LQKENI. Between the trimmed V and J ends, which lost 6 bases and 3 bases, there was a span of 15 bases. The CDR3 contains 15 residues. The CDR3 bases are TGTGCCAGCTCGTCCCGGACGGGGAACAATCAGCCCCAGCATTTT. It codes for CASSSRTGNNQPQHF. The variable domain in full, completed from reference TRBV18 and TRBJ1-5, reads NAGVMQNPRHLVRRRGQEARLRCSPMKGHSHVYWYRQLPEEGLKFMVYLQKENIIDESGMPKERFSAEFPKEGPSILRIQQVVRGDSAAYFCASSSRTGNNQPQHFGDGTRLSIL.

In the case of this clonotype: A read error may produce the germline difference seen at one junction end. J is TRBJ2-3 and V is TRBV7-9; D unresolved. The CDR3 sequence is 14 residues long. Per germline, CDR1 SEHNR and CDR2 FQNEAQ (reference sequence). DNA of the CDR3: TGTGCCAGCAGCTTAGCGGAGAGAACAGATACGCAGTTTTTT. Its translation is CASSLAERTDTQFF.

In DNA, the CDR3 is TGCAGTGCTAGAGATGGGGGGGACTATGGCTACACCTTC. It is translated as CSARDGGDYGYTF. This chain connects TRBV20-1 to TRBJ1-2, with a weak D call TRBD1 (5 bases). The length of the CDR3 is 13 residues. V lost 0 bases and J 3 bases, leaving 8 bases between the germline ends. Germline V gene lookup returns CDR1 DFQATT and CDR2 SNEGSKA (reference sequence).

This sequence joins TRBV4-3 and TRBJ1-2, with TRBD1 identical over 12 bases. Germline values: CDR1 LGHNA, CDR2 YSLEER. V shed 4 bases, J shed 5 bases, and the junction held 2 bases outside the gene matches. The CDR3 totals 14 residues. CDR3: CASSRDRGLYGYTF. The CDR3, as DNA: TGCGCCAGCAGCCGGGACAGGGGGCTGTATGGCTACACCTTC.

J is TRBJ2-3 and V is TRBV20-1, with 11 bases lining up with TRBD2. Per germline, CDR1 DFQATT and CDR2 SNEGSKA (reference sequence). This CDR3 has 16 amino acids. The junction had 5 bases not matched to a gene; V was cut back by 3 bases and J by 0 bases. This CDR3 is CSASWGLAASTDTQYF. Here the CDR3 DNA reads TGCAGTGCTAGTTGGGGACTAGCGGCTAGCACAGATACGCAGTATTTT.

This chain uses TRBV5-4 with TRBJ1-2; 7 bases line up with TRBD1. After removal of 1 base from V and 8 bases from J, the junction contained 5 bases not matched to a gene. CDR1 and CDR2 from the germline V gene are SGHNT and YYREEE (reference sequence). This CDR3 has 13 residues. The CDR3 DNA is TGTGCCAGCAGCTTGCCAGGGGGAGGAGGCTACACCTTC. It translates to CASSLPGGGGYTF.

This clonotype appeared once. This rearrangement joins TRBV18 to TRBJ2-7; possibly TRBD1 for D (6 bases). This CDR3 is built from 16 residues. Per germline, CDR1 KGHSH and CDR2 LQKENI. V gave up 2 bases and J gave up 6 bases, with 20 bases separating them. The CDR3 DNA follows: TGTGCCAGCTCACCAACTGCAGGGGTCGTTCGGGCCGAGCAGTACTTC. Protein sequence: CASSPTAGVVRAEQYF. Full variable domain (outside the CDR3, taken from reference TRBV18 and TRBJ2-7): NAGVMQNPRHLVRRRGQEARLRCSPMKGHSHVYWYRQLPEEGLKFMVYLQKENIIDESGMPKERFSAEFPKEGPSILRIQQVVRGDSAAYFCASSPTAGVVRAEQYFGPGTRLTVT.

CDR3 in amino acids: CASSIAAGNQETQYF. In DNA form, the CDR3 reads TGTGCCAGTAGTATTGCGGCGGGCAACCAAGAGACCCAGTACTTC. This chain uses TRBV19 with TRBJ2-5; weak D call: TRBD2 (5 bases). Germline CDR1 reads LNHDA; CDR2 reads SQIVND (reference sequence). Trimming removed 3 bases at V and 0 bases at J, with 11 bases between. The CDR3 length is 15 residues.